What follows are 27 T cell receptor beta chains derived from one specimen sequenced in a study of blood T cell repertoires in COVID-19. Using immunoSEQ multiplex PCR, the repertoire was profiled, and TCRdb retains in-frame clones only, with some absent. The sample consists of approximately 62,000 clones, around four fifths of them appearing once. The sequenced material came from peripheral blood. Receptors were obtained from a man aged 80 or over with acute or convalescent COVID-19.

In DNA, the CDR3 is TGTGCCAGTAGTATCGGGGTCCTAGGGACCCAGTACTTC. Protein product: CASSIGVLGTQYF. The V call is TRBV19, the J call TRBJ2-5; D perhaps matches TRBD2 (5 bases). CDR1 and CDR2 from the germline V gene are LNHDA and SQIVND (reference sequence). V lost 3 bases and J lost 7, with 12 bases in between. CDR3 length: 13 amino acids. The full variable domain, completed using reference TRBV19 and TRBJ2-5, is DGGITQSPKYLFRKEGQNVTLSCEQNLNHDAMYWYRQDPGQGLRLIYYSQIVNDFQKGDIAEGYSVSREKKESFPLTVTSAQKNPTAFYLCASSIGVLGTQYFGPGTRLLVL.

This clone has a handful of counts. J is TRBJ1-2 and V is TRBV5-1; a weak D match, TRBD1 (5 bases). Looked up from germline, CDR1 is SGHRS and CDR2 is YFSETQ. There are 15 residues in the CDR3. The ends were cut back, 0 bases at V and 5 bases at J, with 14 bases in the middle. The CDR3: CASSLGQKDPYGYTF. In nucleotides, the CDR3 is TGCGCCAGCAGCTTGGGACAGAAGGACCCATATGGCTACACCTTC.

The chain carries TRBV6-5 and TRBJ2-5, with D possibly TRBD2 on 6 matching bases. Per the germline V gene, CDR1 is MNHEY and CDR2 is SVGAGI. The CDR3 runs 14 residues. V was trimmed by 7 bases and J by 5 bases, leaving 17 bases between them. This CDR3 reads CASNKGGSHETQYF. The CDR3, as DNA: TGTGCCAGCAATAAGGGAGGTTCACATGAGACCCAGTACTTC.

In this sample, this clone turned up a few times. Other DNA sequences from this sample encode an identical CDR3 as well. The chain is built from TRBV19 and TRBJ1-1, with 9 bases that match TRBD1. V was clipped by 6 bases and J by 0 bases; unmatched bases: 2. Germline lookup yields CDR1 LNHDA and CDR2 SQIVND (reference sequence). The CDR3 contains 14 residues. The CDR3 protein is CASRWDRVNTEAFF. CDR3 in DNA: TGTGCCAGTAGGTGGGACAGGGTGAACACTGAAGCTTTCTTT.

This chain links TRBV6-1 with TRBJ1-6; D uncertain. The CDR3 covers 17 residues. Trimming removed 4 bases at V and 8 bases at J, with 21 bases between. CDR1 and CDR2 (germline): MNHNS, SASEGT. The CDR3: CASSGLLELLLDSPLHF. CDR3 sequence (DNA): TGTGCCAGCAGTGGCCTTCTGGAGCTCCTACTCGATTCACCCCTCCACTTT.

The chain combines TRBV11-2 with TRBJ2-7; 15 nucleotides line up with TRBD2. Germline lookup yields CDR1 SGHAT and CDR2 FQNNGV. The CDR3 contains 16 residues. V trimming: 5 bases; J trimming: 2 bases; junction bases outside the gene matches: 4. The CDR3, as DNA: TGTGCCAGCAGCCCACGGACTAGCGGGGGGGCCTACGAGCAGTACTTC. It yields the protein CASSPRTSGGAYEQYF.

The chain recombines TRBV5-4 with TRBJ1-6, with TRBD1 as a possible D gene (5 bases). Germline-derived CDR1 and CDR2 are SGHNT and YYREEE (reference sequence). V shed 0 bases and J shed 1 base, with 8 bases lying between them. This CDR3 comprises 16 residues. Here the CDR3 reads CASSLGEGSYNSPLHF. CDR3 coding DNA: TGTGCCAGCAGCTTGGGGGAGGGGTCCTATAATTCACCCCTCCACTTT.

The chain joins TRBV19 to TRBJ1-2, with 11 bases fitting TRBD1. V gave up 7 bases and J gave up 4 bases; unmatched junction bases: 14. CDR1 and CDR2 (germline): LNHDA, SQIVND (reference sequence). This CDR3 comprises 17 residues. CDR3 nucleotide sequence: TGTGCCAGTACCCACCGGGACAGGGGGAAGGAGGGCTATGGCTACACCTTC. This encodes CASTHRDRGKEGYGYTF.

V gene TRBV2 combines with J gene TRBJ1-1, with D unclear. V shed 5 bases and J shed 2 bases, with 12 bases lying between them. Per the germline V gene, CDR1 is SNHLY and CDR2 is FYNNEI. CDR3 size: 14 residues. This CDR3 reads CASSLGRTNTEAFF. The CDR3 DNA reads TGTGCCAGCAGTCTGGGCCGTACTAACACTGAAGCTTTCTTT. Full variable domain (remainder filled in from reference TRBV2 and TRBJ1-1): EPEVTQTPSHQVTQMGQEVILRCVPISNHLYFYWYRQILGQKVEFLVSFYNNEISEKSEIFDDQFSVERPDGSNFTLKIRSTKLEDSAMYFCASSLGRTNTEAFFGQGTRLTVV.

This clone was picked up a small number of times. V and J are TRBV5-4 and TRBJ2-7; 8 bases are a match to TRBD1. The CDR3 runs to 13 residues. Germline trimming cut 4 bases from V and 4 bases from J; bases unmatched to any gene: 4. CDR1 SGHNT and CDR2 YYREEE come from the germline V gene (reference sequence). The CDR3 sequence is CASSLDRVYEQYF. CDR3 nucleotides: TGTGCCAGCAGCCTGGACAGGGTATACGAGCAGTACTTC.

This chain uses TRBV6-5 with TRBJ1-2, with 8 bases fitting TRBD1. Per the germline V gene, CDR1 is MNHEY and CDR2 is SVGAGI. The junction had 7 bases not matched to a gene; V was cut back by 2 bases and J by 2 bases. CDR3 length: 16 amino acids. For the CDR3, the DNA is TGTGCCAGCAGTTACCGGAGCGGACAGGGAAACTATGGCTACACCTTC. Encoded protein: CASSYRSGQGNYGYTF.

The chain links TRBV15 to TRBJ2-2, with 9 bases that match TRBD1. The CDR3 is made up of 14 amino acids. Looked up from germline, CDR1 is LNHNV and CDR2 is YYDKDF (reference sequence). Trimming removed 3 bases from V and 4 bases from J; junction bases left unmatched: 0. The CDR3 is CATSRDRGTGELFF. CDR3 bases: TGTGCCACCAGCAGGGACAGGGGCACCGGGGAGCTGTTTTTT.

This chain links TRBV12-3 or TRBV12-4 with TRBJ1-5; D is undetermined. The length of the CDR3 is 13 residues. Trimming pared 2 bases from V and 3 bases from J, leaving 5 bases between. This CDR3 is CASSLLANQPQHF. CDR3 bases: TGTGCCAGCAGTTTATTGGCCAATCAGCCCCAGCATTTT.

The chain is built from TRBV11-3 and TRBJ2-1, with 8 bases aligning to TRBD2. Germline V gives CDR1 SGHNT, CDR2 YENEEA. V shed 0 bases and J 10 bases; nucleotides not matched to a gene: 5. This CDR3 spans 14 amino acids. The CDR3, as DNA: TGTGCCAGCAGCTTAGACGGGGGGGCCGGGGAGCAGTTCTTC. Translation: CASSLDGGAGEQFF.

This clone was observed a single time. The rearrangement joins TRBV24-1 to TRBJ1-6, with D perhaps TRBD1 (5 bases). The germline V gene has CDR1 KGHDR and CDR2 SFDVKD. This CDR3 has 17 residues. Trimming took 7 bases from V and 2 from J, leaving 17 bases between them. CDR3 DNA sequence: TGTGCCACCAGAGACGGATGGGGGGTTCCCTATAATTCACCCCTCCACTTT. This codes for CATRDGWGVPYNSPLHF.

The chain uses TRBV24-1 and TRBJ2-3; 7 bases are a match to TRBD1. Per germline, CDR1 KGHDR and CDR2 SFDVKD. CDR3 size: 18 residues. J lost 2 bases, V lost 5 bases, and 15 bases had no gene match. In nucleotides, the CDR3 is TGTGCCACCAGTGGCCCGGCGAGAGGGGGCCGATCCACAGATACGCAGTATTTT. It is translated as CATSGPARGGRSTDTQYF.

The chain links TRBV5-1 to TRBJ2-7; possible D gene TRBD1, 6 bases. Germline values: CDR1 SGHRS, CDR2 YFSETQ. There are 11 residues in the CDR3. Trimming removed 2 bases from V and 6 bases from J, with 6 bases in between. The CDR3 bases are TGCGCCAGCAGCTTAGGGGGCGAGCAGTACTTC. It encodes CASSLGGEQYF.

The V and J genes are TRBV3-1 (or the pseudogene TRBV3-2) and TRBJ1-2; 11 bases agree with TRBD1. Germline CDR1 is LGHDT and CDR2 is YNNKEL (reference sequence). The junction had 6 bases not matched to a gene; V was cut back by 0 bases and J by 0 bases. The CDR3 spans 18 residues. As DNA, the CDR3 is TGTGCCAGCAGCCAAGATCGAGCGGACAGGGGGCCTAACTATGGCTACACCTTC. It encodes CASSQDRADRGPNYGYTF.

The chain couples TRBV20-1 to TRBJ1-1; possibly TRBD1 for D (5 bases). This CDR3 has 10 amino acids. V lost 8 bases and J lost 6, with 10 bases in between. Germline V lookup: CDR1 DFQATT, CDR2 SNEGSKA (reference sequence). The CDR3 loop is CSPGQSEAFF. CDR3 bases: TGCAGTCCAGGACAATCTGAAGCTTTCTTT.

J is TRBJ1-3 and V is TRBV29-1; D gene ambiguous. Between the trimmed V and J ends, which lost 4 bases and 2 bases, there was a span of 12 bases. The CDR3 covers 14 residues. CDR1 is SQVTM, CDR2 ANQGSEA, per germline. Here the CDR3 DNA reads TGCAGCGTTGTTCAGGATCGTGCTGGAAACACCATATATTTT. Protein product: CSVVQDRAGNTIYF.

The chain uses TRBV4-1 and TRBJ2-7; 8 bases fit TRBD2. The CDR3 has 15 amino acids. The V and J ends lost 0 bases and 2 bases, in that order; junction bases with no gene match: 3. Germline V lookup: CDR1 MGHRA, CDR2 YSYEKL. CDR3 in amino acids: CASSQEVRGAYEQYF. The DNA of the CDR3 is TGCGCCAGCAGCCAAGAAGTGCGGGGGGCCTACGAGCAGTACTTC.

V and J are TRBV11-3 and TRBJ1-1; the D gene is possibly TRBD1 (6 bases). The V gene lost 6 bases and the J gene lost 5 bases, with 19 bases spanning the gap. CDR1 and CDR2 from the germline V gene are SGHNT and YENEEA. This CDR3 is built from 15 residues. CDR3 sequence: CASSQGAQQGTEAFF. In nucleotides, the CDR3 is TGTGCCAGCAGTCAGGGTGCCCAACAGGGTACTGAAGCTTTCTTT.

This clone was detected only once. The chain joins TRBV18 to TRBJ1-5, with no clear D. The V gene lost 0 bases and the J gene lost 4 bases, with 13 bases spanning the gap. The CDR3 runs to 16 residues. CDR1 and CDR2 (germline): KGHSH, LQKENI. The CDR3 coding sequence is TGTGCCAGCTCACCACCAGGGAGTCTAGCAAATCAGCCCCAGCATTTT. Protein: CASSPPGSLANQPQHF.

The CDR3 sequence is CASSYRQGGMNTEAFF. DNA for the CDR3: TGTGCCAGCAGCTATCGACAGGGGGGCATGAACACTGAAGCTTTCTTT. The chain joins TRBV14 to TRBJ1-1, with 9 nucleotides matching TRBD1. The CDR3 runs to 16 residues. V was pared by 5 bases and J by 0 bases, with 7 bases of the junction left unmatched. CDR1 is SGHDN and CDR2 is FVKESK in the germline V gene.

Written as DNA, the CDR3 is TGTGCCAGCAGCACGAGACAGTACTCTGGAAACACCATATATTTT. Its translation: CASSTRQYSGNTIYF. The chain uses TRBV9 and TRBJ1-3, with TRBD1 as a possible D gene (5 bases). V dropped 4 bases and J dropped 0 bases, with 11 bases sitting between them. The CDR3 totals 15 residues. CDR1 is SGDLS and CDR2 is YYNGEE in the germline V gene.

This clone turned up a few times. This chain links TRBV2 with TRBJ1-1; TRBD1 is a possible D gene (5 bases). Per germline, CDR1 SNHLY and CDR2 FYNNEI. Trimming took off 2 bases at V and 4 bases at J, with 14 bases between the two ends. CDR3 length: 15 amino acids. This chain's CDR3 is CASSEIGVVGTEAFF. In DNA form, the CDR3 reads TGTGCCAGCAGTGAAATAGGGGTGGTTGGCACTGAAGCTTTCTTT.

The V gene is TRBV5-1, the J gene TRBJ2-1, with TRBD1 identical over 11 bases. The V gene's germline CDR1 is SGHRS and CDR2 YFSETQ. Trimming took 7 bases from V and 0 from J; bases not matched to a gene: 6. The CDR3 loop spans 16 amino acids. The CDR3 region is CASRGTGGSSYNEQFF. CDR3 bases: TGCGCCAGCCGCGGGACAGGGGGGAGCTCCTACAATGAGCAGTTCTTC.